Below, 5 T cell receptor beta chains from the same sample are listed, as sequenced in a study of blood T cell repertoires in COVID-19. Assay: immunoSEQ multiplex PCR; the TCRdb copy retains only in-frame clones and omits some. The sample consists of over 200,000 clones, around 81% of them appearing once. Sequenced: PBMCs or T cells enriched from blood (not recorded which). The origin of the receptors is a woman between 45 and 60 years old with acute COVID-19.

This chain uses TRBV7-9 with TRBJ2-3; TRBD2 matches 12 bases. The CDR3 has 15 residues. With V trimmed by 3 bases and J by 6 bases, 4 bases remained unmatched. The germline V gene has CDR1 SEHNR and CDR2 FQNEAQ (reference sequence). Written as DNA, the CDR3 is TGTGCCAGCAGCTTGCAGACTAGCGGGAGTGATACGCAGTATTTT. It codes for CASSLQTSGSDTQYF.

V usage is TRBV3-1 (or the pseudogene TRBV3-2) and J usage is TRBJ1-1, with TRBD1 matching 7 bases. The V gene end was trimmed by 0 bases and the J gene end by 8 bases; junction bases not matched to a gene: 3. The CDR3 sequence is 13 residues long. Germline lookup yields CDR1 LGHDT and CDR2 YNNKEL (reference sequence). The CDR3 loop reads CASSQEATGEAFF. CDR3 in DNA: TGTGCCAGCAGCCAAGAAGCGACAGGGGAAGCTTTCTTT.

The rearrangement uses TRBV19 and TRBJ1-1; 8 positions agree with TRBD1. This CDR3 comprises 16 residues. Germline CDR1 reads LNHDA; CDR2 reads SQIVND (reference sequence). The junction had 16 bases not matched to a gene; V was cut back by 3 bases and J by 10 bases. CDR3 loop: CASSIRTGPLYYPAFF. The DNA for the CDR3 is TGTGCCAGTAGTATCCGGACAGGGCCACTCTATTATCCAGCTTTCTTT.

CDR3: CASSQVGQGSSPLHF. DNA for the CDR3: TGTGCCAGCAGCCAAGTCGGGCAGGGTAGTTCACCCCTCCACTTT. The chain has TRBV4-2 and TRBJ1-6; D is perhaps TRBD1 (5 bases). Trimming cost V 1 base and J 9 bases, with 13 bases left between them. This CDR3 has 15 residues. Germline V lookup: CDR1 LGHNA, CDR2 YNFKEQ.

The genes are TRBV20-1 and TRBJ2-7, with 8 bases matching TRBD2. Losses at the gene ends were 3 bases for V and 12 bases for J; bases not matched to a gene: 10. This CDR3 is 12 amino acids long. From germline, CDR1 is DFQATT and CDR2 SNEGSKA (reference sequence). The CDR3 region is CSASLGPGLGYF. The CDR3 bases are TGCAGTGCTAGTTTGGGCCCGGGACTAGGGTACTTC.